One and the same sample provided the 2 T cell receptor beta chains below, sequenced in a study of cytomegalovirus exposure and HLA in healthy donors. A multiplex PCR was run with 60 Vbeta primers and 13 Jbeta primers. Generated by immunoSEQ multiplex PCR, the TCRdb table keeps only in-frame clones and is missing some. Of about 83,000 clones in the sample, over 70% are singletons; the top ten hold approximately 5.6%. Material for sequencing was PBMCs. The origin of the receptors is a man between 18 and 29 years old in good health and CMV-seropositive.

J is TRBJ1-1 and V is TRBV7-9; 11 nucleotides align to TRBD1. CDR1 SEHNR and CDR2 FQNEAQ come from the germline V gene (reference sequence). With V trimmed by 4 bases and J by 8 bases, 12 bases remained unmatched. The CDR3 is 16 amino acids. This CDR3 reads CASSSPGQGGPNEAFF. The CDR3 coding sequence is TGTGCCAGCAGCTCGCCGGGACAGGGGGGACCTAACGAAGCTTTCTTT.

The gene calls are TRBV9 and TRBJ2-7; the match to TRBD1 covers 7 bases. V shed 4 bases and J 0 bases; nucleotides not matched to a gene: 4. The CDR3 is 14 amino acids. Looked up from germline, CDR1 is SGDLS and CDR2 is YYNGEE. Written as DNA, the CDR3 is TGTGCCAGCAGCATACAGGGGAGCTCCTACGAGCAGTACTTC. This gives the protein CASSIQGSSYEQYF.